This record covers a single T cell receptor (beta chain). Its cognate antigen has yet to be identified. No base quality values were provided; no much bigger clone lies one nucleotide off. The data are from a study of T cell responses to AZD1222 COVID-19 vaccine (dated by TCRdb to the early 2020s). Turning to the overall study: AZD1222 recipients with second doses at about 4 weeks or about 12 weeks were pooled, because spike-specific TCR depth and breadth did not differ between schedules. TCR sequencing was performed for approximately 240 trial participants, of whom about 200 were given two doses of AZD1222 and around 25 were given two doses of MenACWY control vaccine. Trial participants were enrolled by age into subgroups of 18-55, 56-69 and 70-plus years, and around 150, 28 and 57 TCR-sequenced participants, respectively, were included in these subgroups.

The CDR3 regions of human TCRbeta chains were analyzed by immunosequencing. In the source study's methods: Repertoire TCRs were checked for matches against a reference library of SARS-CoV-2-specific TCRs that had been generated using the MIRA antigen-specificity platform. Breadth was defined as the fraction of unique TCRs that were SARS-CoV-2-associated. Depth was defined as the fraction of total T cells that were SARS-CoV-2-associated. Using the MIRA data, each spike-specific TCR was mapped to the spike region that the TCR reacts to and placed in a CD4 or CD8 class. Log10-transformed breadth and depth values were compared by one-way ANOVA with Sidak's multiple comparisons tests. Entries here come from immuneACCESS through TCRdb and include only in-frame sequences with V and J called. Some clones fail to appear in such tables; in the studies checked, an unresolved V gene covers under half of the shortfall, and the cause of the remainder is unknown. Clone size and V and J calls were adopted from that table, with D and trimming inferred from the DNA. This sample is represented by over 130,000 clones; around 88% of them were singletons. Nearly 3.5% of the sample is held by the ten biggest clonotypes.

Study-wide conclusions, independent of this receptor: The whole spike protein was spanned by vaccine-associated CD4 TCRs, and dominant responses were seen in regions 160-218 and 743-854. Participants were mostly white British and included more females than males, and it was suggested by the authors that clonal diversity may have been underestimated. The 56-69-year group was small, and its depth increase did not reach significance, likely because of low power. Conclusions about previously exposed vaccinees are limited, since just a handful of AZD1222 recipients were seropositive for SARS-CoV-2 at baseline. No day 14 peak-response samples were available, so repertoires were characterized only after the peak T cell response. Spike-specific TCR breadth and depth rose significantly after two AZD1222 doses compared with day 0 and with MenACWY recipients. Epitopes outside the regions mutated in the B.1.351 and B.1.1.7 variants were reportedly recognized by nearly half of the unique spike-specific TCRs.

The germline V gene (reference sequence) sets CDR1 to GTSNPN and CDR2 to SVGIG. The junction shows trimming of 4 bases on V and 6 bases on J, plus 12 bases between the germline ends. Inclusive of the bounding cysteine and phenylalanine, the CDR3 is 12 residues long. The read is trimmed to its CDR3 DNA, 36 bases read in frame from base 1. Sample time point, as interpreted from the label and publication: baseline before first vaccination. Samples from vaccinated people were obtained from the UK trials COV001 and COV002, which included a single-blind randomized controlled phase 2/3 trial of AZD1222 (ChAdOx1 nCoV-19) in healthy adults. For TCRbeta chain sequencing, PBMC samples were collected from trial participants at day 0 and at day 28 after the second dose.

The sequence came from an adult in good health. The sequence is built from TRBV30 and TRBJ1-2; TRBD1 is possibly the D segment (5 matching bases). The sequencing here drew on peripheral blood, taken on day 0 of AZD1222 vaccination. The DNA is TGTGCCTGGACCTGGGGCTGGGATGGCTACACCTTC. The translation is CAWTWGWDGYTF.